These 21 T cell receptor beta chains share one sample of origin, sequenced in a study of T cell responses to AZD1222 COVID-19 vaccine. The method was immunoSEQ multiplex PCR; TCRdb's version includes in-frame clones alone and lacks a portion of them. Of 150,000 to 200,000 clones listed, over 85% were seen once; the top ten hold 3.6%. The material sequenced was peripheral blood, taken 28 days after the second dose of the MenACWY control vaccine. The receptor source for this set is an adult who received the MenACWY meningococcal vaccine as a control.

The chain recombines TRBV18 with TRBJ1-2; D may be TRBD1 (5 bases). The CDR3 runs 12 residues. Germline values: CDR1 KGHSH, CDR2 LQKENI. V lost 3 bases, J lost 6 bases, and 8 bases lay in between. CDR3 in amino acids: CASSPAGNGYTF. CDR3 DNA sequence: TGTGCCAGCTCACCGGCAGGGAATGGCTACACCTTC.

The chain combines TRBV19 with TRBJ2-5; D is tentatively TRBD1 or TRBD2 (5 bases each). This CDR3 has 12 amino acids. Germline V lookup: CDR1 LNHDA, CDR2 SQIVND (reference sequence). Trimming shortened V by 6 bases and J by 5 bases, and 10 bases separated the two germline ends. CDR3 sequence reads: CASSVGTETQYF. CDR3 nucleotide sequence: TGTGCCAGTAGCGTAGGGACCGAGACCCAGTACTTC.

The DNA for the CDR3 is TGTGCCAGCAGCCCGTACCCGACAGGAGGCTATGGCTACACCTTC. Residues: CASSPYPTGGYGYTF. The chain recombines TRBV7-2 with TRBJ1-2, with D tentatively TRBD1 (6 bases). CDR1 and CDR2 from the germline V gene are SGHTA and FQGNSA. The V end lost 5 bases, the J end lost 4 bases, and 17 bases lay between the germline ends. This CDR3 contains 15 residues.

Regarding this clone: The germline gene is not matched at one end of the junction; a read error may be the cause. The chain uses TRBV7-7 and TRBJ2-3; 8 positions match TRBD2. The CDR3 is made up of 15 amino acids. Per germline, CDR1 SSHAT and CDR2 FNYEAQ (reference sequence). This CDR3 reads CASSETSDSTDTQYF. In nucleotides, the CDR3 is TGTGCTAGCAGCGAGACTAGCGACAGCACAGATACGCAGTATTTT.

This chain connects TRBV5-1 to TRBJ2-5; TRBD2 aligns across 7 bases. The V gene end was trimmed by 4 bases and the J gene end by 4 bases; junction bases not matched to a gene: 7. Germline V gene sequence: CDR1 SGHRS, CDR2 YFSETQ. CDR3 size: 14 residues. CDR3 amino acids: CASSPGLVGETQYF. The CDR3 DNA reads TGCGCCAGCAGCCCAGGACTAGTTGGAGAGACCCAGTACTTC.

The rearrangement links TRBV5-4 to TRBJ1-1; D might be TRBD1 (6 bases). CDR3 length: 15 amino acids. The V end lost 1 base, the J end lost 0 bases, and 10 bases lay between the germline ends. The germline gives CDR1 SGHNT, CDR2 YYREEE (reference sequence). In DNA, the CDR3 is TGTGCCAGCAGCTTGATTGGGGGCATGAACACTGAAGCTTTCTTT. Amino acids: CASSLIGGMNTEAFF.

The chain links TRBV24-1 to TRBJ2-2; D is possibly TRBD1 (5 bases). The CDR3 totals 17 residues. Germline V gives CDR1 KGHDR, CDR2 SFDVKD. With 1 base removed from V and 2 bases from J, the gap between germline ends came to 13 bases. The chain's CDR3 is CATSDLGAGANTGELFF. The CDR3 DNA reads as TGTGCCACCAGTGATTTAGGGGCTGGGGCAAACACCGGGGAGCTGTTTTTT.

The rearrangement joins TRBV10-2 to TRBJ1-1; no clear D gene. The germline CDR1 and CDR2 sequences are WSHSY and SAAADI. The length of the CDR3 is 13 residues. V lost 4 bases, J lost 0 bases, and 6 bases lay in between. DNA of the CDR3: TGCGCCAGCAGTGGGCAGATGAACACTGAAGCTTTCTTT. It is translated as CASSGQMNTEAFF.

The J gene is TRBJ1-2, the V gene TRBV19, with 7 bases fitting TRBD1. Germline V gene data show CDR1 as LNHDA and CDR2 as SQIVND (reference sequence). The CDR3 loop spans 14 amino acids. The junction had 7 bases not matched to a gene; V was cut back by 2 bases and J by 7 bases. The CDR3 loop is CASSIPRGWGGYTF. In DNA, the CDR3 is TGTGCCAGTAGTATACCCAGGGGGTGGGGTGGCTACACCTTC.

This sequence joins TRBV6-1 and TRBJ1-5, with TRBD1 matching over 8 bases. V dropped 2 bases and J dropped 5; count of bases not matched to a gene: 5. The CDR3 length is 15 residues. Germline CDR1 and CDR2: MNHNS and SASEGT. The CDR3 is CASSEQAGGYQPQHF. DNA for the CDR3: TGTGCCAGCAGTGAACAGGCAGGGGGCTATCAGCCCCAGCATTTT.

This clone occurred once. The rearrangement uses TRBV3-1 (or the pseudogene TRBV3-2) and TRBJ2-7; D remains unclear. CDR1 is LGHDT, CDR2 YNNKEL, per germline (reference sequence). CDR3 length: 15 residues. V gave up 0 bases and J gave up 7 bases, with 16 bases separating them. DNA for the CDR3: TGTGCCAGCAGCCAAGACCTACTCCCGGATAGAGAGCAGTACTTC. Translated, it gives CASSQDLLPDREQYF.

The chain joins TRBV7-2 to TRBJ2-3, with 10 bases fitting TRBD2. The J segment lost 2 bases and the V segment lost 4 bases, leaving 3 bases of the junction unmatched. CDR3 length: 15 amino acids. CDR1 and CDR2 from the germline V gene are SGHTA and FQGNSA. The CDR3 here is CASSSAGGFTDTQYF. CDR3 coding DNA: TGTGCCAGCAGCTCAGCGGGAGGGTTCACAGATACGCAGTATTTT.

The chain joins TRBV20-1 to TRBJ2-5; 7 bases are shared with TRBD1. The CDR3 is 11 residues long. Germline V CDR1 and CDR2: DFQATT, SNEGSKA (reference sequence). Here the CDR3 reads CSRQGQETQYF. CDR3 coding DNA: TGCAGCCGACAGGGCCAAGAGACCCAGTACTTC.

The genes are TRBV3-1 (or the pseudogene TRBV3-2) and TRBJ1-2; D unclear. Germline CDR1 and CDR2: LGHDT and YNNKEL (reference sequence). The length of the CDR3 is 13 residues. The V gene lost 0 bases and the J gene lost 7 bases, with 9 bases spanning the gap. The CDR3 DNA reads TGTGCCAGCAGCCAAGACCCGCTTAGTGGCTACACCTTC. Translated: CASSQDPLSGYTF.

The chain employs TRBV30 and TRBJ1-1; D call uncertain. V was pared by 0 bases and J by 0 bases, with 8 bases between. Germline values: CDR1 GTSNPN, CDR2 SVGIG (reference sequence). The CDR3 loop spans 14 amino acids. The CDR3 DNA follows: TGTGCCTGGAGTGTCCCAGGTGTGAACACTGAAGCTTTCTTT. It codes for CAWSVPGVNTEAFF.

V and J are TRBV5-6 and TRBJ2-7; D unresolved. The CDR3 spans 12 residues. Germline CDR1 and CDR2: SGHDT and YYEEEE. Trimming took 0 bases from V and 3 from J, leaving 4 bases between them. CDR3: CASSLGGYEQYF. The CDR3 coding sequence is TGTGCCAGCAGCTTGGGGGGCTACGAGCAGTACTTC.

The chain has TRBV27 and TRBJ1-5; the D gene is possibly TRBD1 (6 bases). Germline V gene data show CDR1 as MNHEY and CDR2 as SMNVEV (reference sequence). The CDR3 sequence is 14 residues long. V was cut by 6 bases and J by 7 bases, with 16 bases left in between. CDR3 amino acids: CASSPGGARQPQHF. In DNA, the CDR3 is TGTGCCAGCAGCCCGGGGGGGGCGCGGCAGCCCCAGCATTTT.

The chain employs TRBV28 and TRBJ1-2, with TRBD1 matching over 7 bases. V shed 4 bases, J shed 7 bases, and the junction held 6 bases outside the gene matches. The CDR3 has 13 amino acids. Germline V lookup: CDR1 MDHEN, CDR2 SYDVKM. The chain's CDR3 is CASSSGQARGYTF. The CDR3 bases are TGTGCCAGCAGTTCCGGACAGGCTCGTGGCTACACCTTC.

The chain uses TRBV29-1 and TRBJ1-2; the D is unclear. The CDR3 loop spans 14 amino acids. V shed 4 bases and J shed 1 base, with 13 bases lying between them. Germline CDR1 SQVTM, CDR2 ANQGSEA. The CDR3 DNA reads TGCAGCGTTGCGGACGGATCACGTAACTATGGCTACACCTTC. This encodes CSVADGSRNYGYTF. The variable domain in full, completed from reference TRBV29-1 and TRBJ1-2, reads SAVISQKPSRDICQRGTSLTIQCQVDSQVTMMFWYRQQPGQSLTLIATANQGSEATYESGFVIDKFPISRPNLTFSTLTVSNMSPEDSSIYLCSVADGSRNYGYTFGSGTRLTVV.

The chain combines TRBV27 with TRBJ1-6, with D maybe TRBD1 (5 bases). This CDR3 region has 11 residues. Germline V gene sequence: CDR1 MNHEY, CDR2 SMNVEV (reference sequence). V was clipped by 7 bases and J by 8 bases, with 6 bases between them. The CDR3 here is CASKGDSPLHF. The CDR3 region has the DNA TGTGCCAGCAAAGGGGATTCACCCCTCCACTTT.

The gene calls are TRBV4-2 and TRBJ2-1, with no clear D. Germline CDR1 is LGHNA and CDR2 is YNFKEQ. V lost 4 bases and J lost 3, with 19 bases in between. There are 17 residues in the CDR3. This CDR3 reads CASSPSGKSRLYNEQFF. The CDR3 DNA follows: TGTGCCAGCAGCCCGTCGGGCAAGTCCCGCCTCTACAATGAGCAGTTCTTC.